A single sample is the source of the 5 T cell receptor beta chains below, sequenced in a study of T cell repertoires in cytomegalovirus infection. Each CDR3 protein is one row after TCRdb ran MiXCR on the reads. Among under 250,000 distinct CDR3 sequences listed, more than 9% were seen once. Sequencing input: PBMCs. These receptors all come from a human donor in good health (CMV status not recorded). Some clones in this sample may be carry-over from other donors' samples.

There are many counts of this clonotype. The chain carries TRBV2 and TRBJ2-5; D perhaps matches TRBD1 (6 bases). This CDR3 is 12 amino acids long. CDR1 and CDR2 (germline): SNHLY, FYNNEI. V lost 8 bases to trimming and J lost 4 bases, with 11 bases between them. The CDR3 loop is CASGGDTETQYF. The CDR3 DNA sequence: TGTGCCAGCGGGGGCGATACAGAGACCCAGTACTTC. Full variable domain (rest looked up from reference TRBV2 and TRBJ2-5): EPEVTQTPSHQVTQMGQEVILRCVPISNHLYFYWYRQILGQKVEFLVSFYNNEISEKSEIFDDQFSVERPDGSNFTLKIRSTKLEDSAMYFCASGGDTETQYFGPGTRLLVL.

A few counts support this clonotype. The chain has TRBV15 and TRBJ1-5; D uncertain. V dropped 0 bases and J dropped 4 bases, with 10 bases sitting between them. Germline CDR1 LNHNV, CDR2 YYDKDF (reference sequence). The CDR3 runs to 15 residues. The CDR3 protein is CATSRDRVGNQPQHF. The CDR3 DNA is TGTGCCACCAGCAGAGATCGCGTCGGAAATCAGCCCCAGCATTTT.

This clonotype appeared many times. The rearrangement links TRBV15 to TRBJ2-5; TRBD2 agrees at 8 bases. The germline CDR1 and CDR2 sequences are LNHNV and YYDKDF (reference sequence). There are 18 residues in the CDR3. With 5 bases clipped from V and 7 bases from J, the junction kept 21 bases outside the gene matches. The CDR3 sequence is CATSVDRTSPRTTRTQYF. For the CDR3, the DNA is TGTGCCACCAGCGTCGATCGGACTAGCCCCCGGACGACTCGGACCCAGTACTTC.

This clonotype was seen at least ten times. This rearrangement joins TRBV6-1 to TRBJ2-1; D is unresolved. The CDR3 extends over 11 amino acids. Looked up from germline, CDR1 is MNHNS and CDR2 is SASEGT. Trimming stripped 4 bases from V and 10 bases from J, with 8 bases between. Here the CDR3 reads CASSGVREQFF. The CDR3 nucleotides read TGTGCCAGCAGTGGGGTCAGGGAGCAGTTCTTC.

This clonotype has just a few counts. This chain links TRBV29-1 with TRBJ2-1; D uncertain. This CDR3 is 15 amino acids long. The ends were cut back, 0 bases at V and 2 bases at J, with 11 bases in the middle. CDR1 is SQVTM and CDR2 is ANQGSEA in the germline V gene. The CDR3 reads CSVEDGKTTYNEQFF. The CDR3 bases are TGCAGCGTTGAAGATGGGAAAACCACCTACAATGAGCAGTTCTTC.